This T cell receptor beta chain was recovered during a study of regulatory dendritic cells for organ transplantation. Study outcomes and limitations: Among resting subsets, memory CD8+ cells contained the most alloreactive clonotypes.

Profiled with immunoSEQ multiplex PCR; TCRdb holds only in-frame clones, not every one. The sample carries 30,000 or so clones, roughly 80% recorded once. V gave up 0 bases and J gave up 2 bases, with 5 bases separating them. Germline V gene data show CDR1 as MGHRA and CDR2 as YSYEKL. There are 14 residues in the CDR3. A few counts support this clone. Its antigen is not identified. What was sequenced was naive CD4+ T cells from blood. Subset of the sample: CD45RA+ naive T cells. V usage is TRBV4-1 and J usage is TRBJ1-5; D ambiguous. The TCR sequence derives from a human donor in good health. Here the CDR3 DNA reads TGCGCCAGCAGCCAAGACCCAGGCAATCAGCCCCAGCATTTT. Translated: CASSQDPGNQPQHF.